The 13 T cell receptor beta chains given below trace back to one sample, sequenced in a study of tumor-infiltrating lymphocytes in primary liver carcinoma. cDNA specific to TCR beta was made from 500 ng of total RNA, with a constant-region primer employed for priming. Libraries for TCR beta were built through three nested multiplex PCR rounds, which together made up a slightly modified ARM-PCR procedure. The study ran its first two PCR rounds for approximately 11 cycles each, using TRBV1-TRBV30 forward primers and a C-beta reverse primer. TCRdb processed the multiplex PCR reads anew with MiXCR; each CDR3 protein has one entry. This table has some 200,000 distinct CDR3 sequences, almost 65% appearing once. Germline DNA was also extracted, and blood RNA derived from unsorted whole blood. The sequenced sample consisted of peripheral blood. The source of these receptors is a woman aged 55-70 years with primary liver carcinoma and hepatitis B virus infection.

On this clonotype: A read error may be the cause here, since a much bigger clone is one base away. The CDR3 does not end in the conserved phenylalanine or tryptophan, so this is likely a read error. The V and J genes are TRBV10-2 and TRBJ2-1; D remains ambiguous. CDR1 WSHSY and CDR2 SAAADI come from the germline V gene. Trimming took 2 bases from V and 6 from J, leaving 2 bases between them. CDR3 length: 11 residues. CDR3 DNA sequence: TGCGCCAGCAGTGAGGTCAATGAGCAGTTCTTA. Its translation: CASSEVNEQFL.

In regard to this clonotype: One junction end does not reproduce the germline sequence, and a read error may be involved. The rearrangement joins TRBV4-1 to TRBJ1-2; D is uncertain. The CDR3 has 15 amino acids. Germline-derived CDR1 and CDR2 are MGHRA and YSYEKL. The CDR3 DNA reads TGCGCTAGCAGGCAAGAAGGCCGACGAAACTATGGCTACACCTTC. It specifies CASRQEGRRNYGYTF.

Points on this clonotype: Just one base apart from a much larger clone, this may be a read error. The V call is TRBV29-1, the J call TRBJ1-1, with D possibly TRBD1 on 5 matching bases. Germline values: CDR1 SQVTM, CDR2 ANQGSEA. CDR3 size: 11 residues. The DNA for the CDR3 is TGCAACGGGGACTTGTTGGCTGAAGCTTTCTTT. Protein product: CNGDLLAEAFF. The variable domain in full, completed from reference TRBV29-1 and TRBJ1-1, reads SAVISQKPSRDICQRGTSLTIQCQVDSQVTMMFWYRQQPGQSLTLIATANQGSEATYESGFVIDKFPISRPNLTFSTLTVSNMSPEDSSIYLCNGDLLAEAFFGQGTRLTVV.

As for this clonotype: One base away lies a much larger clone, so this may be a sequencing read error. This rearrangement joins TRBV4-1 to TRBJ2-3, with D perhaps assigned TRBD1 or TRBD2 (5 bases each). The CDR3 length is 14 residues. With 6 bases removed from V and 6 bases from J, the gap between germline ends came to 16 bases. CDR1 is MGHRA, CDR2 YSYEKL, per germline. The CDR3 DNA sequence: TGCGCCAGCAGGGCGGTAGGGACCGCGGATACGCAGTATTTT. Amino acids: CASRAVGTADTQYF.

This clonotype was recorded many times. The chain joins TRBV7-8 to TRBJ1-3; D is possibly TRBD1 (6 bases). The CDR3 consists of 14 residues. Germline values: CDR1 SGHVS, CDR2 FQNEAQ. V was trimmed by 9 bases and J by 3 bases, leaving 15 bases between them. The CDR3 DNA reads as TGTGCCAGTGGGGCCAGGGGAAGTGGAAACACCATATATTTT. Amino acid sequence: CASGARGSGNTIYF.

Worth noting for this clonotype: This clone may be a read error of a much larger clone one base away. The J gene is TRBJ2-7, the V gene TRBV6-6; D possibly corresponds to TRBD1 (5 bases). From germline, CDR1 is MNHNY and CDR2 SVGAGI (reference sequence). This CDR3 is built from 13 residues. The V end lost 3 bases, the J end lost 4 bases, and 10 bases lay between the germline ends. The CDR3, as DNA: TGTGCCAGCAGTTATCATGGGGCTTACGAGCAGTACTTC. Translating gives CASSYHGAYEQYF.

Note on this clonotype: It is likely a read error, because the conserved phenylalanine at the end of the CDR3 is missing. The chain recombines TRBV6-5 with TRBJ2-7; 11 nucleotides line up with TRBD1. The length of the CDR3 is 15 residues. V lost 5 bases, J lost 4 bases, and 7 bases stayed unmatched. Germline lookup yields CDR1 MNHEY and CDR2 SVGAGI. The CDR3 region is CASSVPGQGDYEQYL. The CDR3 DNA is TGTGCCAGCAGTGTGCCGGGACAGGGGGATTACGAGCAGTACTTA.

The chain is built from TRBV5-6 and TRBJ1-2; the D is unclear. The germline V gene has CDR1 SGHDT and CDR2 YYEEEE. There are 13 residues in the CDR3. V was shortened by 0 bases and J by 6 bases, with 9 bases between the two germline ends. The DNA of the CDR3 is TGTGCCAGCAGCTTGGTCTCCCTTAATGGCTACACCTTC. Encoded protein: CASSLVSLNGYTF. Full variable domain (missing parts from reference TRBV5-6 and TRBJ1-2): DAGVTQSPTHLIKTRGQQVTLRCSPKSGHDTVSWYQQALGQGPQFIFQYYEEEERQRGNFPDRFSGHQFPNYSSELNVNALLLGDSALYLCASSLVSLNGYTFGSGTRLTVV.

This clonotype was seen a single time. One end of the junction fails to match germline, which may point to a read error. This CDR3 is CTSSHCEDDGQFF. The CDR3 nucleotides read TGTACCAGCAGCCATTGTGAGGACGATGGGCAGTTCTTC. The chain carries TRBV5-7 and TRBJ2-1; no definite D call. TRBV5-7 is known as an ORF, though its function is uncertain. The length of the CDR3 is 13 residues.

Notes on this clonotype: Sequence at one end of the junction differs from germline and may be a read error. This chain's CDR3 is CANSPKQGAVTDTQYF. CDR3 in DNA: TGTGCCAACAGCCCCAAACAGGGGGCGGTAACAGATACGCAATATTTT. The chain employs TRBV11-1 and TRBJ2-3; 9 bases align to TRBD1. Germline CDR1 reads SGHAT; CDR2 reads FQDESV (reference sequence). This CDR3 has 16 residues.

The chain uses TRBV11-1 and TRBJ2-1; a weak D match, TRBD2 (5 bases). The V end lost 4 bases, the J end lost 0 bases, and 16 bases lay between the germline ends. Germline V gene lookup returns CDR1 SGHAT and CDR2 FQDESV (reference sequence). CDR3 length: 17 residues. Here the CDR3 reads CASSSFLRVSSYNEQFF. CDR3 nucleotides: TGTGCCAGCAGCTCCTTTCTGCGGGTCTCCTCCTACAATGAGCAGTTCTTC.

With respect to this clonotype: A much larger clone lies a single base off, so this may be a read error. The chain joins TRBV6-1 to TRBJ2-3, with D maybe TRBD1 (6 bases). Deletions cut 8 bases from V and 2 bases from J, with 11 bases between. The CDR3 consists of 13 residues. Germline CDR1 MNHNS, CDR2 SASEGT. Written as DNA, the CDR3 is TGTGCCAGCCAACAGGGAGACACAGATACGCAGTATTTT. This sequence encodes CASQQGDTDTQYF.

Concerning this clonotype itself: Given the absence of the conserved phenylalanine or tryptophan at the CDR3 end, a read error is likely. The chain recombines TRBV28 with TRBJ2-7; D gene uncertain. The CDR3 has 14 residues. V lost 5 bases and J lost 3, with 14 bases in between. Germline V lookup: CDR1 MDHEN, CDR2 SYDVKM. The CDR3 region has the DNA TGTGCCAGCAGTCTAAGAACAATCTACTACGAGCAGTACTTG. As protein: CASSLRTIYYEQYL.